The entry below describes one TCR beta chain. The antigen is unknown. The V gene's germline CDR1 is SNHLY and CDR2 FYNNEI. The length of the CDR3 is 16 residues. Trimming took off 3 bases at V and 2 bases at J, with 14 bases between the two ends. 60 Vbeta and 13 Jbeta primers were used in PCR. Under the authors' procedure: Later reanalysis found approximately 76 million unique TCR beta chains, 10 million to 14 million of them shared. This table comes from immunoSEQ multiplex PCR, and its TCRdb copy is limited to in-frame clones, with some not included. That table is the source of V, J and clone size, and D and trimming were worked out from the DNA. Among over 150,000 clones listed, 80% were seen once. This record comes from a study of cytomegalovirus exposure and HLA in healthy donors. Study results and caveats: Within an earlier analysis, most TCR beta V segments proved productive either about 87% or about 30% of the time.

The V gene is TRBV2, the J gene TRBJ1-3; possibly TRBD1 for D (6 bases). Sequencing was done on a sample of PBMCs. This sequence originates from a man younger than 30 in good health and CMV-seropositive. The CDR3 sequence is CASSEVRGFAGNTIYF. CDR3 DNA sequence: TGTGCCAGCAGTGAGGTCAGGGGCTTCGCTGGAAACACCATATATTTT.